Listed below are T cell receptor beta chains from one sample, sequenced in a study of beta chain features in type 1 diabetes. The protocol was immunoSEQ multiplex PCR, while the TCRdb copy is restricted to in-frame clones and leaves out a portion. The sample shows a few hundred thousand clones, over 8.5% of them seen only once. Sequencing was done on a sample of central memory CD4+ T cells from blood. The receptors were sampled from a man between 25 and 39 years old with type 1 diabetes. Each CDR3 is given with its conserved first and last residue. A D gene is named only where the DNA matches it firmly. Clone size appears in some rows only: once, few, many, or a class for an expanded clone.

v_gene	d_gene	abundance	j_gene	CDR3nt	CDR3aa
TRBV10-3	NA	few	TRBJ1-1	TGTGCCAGCAGTCGGAACAGGGCGAACACTGAAGCTTTCTTT	CASSRNRANTEAFF
TRBV5-1	NA	NA	TRBJ2-5	TGCGCCAGCACGACAGGATTTCAAGAGACCCAGTACTTC	CASTTGFQETQYF
TRBV7-2	NA	many	TRBJ1-1	TGTGCCAGCAGCTTATATGCAGGCAGCACTGAAGCTTTCTTT	CASSLYAGSTEAFF
TRBV4-3	TRBD2	few	TRBJ2-3	TGCGCCAGCAGCCAAGGTGCTAGCGGAGCAGGTGATACGCAGTATTTT	CASSQGASGAGDTQYF
TRBV5-1	NA	NA	TRBJ2-2	TGCGCCAGCCGACCCCAGGCTACGAACACCGGGGAGCTGTTTTTT	CASRPQATNTGELFF
TRBV7-8	NA	NA	TRBJ2-6	TGTGCCAGCAGTCCTAGGTGGACTGGGGCCAACGTCCTGACTTTC	CASSPRWTGANVLTF
TRBV19	TRBD1	NA	TRBJ1-1	TGTGCCACCCGCCGGGAGGGGGCGCCCACTGAAGCTTTCTTT	CATRREGAPTEAFF
TRBV6-4	NA	NA	TRBJ2-1	TGTGCCAGCAGTGTCCAGAGCAAGGGTGAGCAGTTCTTC	CASSVQSKGEQFF
TRBV6-6	TRBD1	NA	TRBJ2-7	TGTGCCAGCAGTTACTTGCCGGGACAGCACTACGAGCAGTACTTC	CASSYLPGQHYEQYF
TRBV5-1	NA	NA	TRBJ2-1	TGCGCCAGCAGCTTGACGGGACGTCAGTCCTACAATGAGCAGTTCTTC	CASSLTGRQSYNEQFF
TRBV7-2	NA	few	TRBJ2-1	TGTGCCAGCAGCTTAGTACATGGCTGGGGTAGTGATGAGCAGTTCTTC	CASSLVHGWGSDEQFF
TRBV30	NA	NA	TRBJ1-4	TGTGCCTGGATGGCTACAAGTCTTAATGAAAAACTGTTTTTT	CAWMATSLNEKLFF
TRBV4-1	NA	NA	TRBJ2-1	TGCGCCAGCAGCCAAGATTCAGGGGCTAGCGCCAACTTTAACTACAATGAGCAGTTCTTC	CASSQDSGASANFNYNEQFF
TRBV29-1	TRBD2	few	TRBJ2-3	TGCAGCGTCGACGGGGGGACAGATACGCAGTATTTT	CSVDGGTDTQYF
TRBV4-3	NA	few	TRBJ2-7	TGCGCCAGCAGCCAACAACGGTGGGCGAGCTCCTACGAGCAGTACTTC	CASSQQRWASSYEQYF
TRBV30	NA	many	TRBJ1-5	TGTGCCTGGCGCCTTCCGGGACAATCGGAGACCCAGCATTTT	CAWRLPGQSETQHF
TRBV9	NA	NA	TRBJ1-1	TGTGCCAGCAGCGTAGATATTCATTTGGCCCAAGGGAATGCTTTCTTT	CASSVDIHLAQGNAFF
TRBV27	TRBD2	NA	TRBJ2-5	TGTGCCAGCAGACTAAGAGGACTAGCGGGGGGGGAGACCCAGTACTTC	CASRLRGLAGGETQYF
TRBV7-2	NA	NA	TRBJ2-5	TGTGCCAGCAGCAAAGACTACCAAGAGACCCAGTACTTC	CASSKDYQETQYF
TRBV18	TRBD1	few	TRBJ1-3	TGTGCCAGCTCACGCGTCAGGGGGGACACCATATATTTT	CASSRVRGDTIYF
TRBV27	TRBD2	few	TRBJ2-4	TGTGCCAGCAGTTTTGATTCGTATGGCGGGAGCCCAAACATTCAGTACTTC	CASSFDSYGGSPNIQYF
TRBV14	NA	few	TRBJ1-2	TGTGCCAGCAGCCATTCCGGGGGGGGCTACACCTTC	CASSHSGGGYTF